These 9 T cell receptor beta chains were all obtained from the same sample, sequenced in a study of T-cell memory formation after mild COVID-19. TCRdb reprocessed the 5' RACE reads with MiXCR, giving one entry per CDR3 protein. The data show about 470,000 distinct CDR3 sequences, with about 20% seen just once and 9% to 15% held by the top ten. The source material was PBMCs or a T cell subset sorted from them (not recorded which). Source of these receptors: an adult woman who had mild COVID-19 (a few samples of this study predate the infection). Cell type and time point are not known.

This clonotype was seen a few times. V usage is TRBV5-1 and J usage is TRBJ2-2; D possibly corresponds to TRBD2 (7 bases). With 7 bases removed from V and 5 bases from J, the gap between germline ends came to 15 bases. The CDR3 contains 14 residues. Looked up from germline, CDR1 is SGHRS and CDR2 is YFSETQ. The CDR3 region is CASWDTGGTGELFF. The CDR3 region has the DNA TGCGCCAGCTGGGACACCGGGGGGACCGGGGAGCTGTTTTTT.

This clonotype was detected ten times or more. V is TRBV7-2 and J is TRBJ1-3; D call uncertain. Germline lookup yields CDR1 SGHTA and CDR2 FQGNSA. This CDR3 is 12 amino acids long. V dropped 1 base and J dropped 4 bases, with 2 bases sitting between them. CDR3 in amino acids: CASSLVGNTIYF. The CDR3 nucleotides are TGTGCCAGCAGCTTAGTGGGAAACACCATATATTTT.

The chain is built from TRBV6-5 and TRBJ1-1; 8 bases match TRBD1. V lost 5 bases, J lost 0 bases, and 2 bases stayed unmatched. The CDR3 is 14 residues long. In germline, CDR1 is MNHEY, CDR2 SVGAGI. The CDR3 region is CASSTGQVNTEAFF. The CDR3 nucleotides read TGTGCCAGCAGTACGGGACAGGTGAACACTGAAGCTTTCTTT.

This clonotype has only a few counts. The rearrangement uses TRBV19 and TRBJ1-5, with 7 bases aligning to TRBD1. The trim removed 9 bases at V and 5 bases at J, leaving 7 bases unmatched. The CDR3 is 13 residues long. The germline V gene has CDR1 LNHDA and CDR2 SQIVND (reference sequence). The CDR3 DNA reads TGTGCCAGCTCGACAGGGTTCTATCAGCCCCAGCATTTT. Its protein is CASSTGFYQPQHF. The variable domain in full, with the rest retrieved from reference TRBV19 and TRBJ1-5, is DGGITQSPKYLFRKEGQNVTLSCEQNLNHDAMYWYRQDPGQGLRLIYYSQIVNDFQKGDIAEGYSVSREKKESFPLTVTSAQKNPTAFYLCASSTGFYQPQHFGDGTRLSIL.

This clonotype was detected only a few times. The CDR3 sequence is CASSLQGFGELFF. The DNA of the CDR3 is TGTGCCAGCAGCTTACAGGGGTTCGGGGAGCTGTTTTTT. This chain links TRBV7-9 with TRBJ2-2, with D maybe TRBD1 (6 bases). There are 13 residues in the CDR3. Trimming removed 2 bases from V and 7 bases from J, with 8 bases in between. CDR1 is SEHNR and CDR2 is FQNEAQ in the germline V gene (reference sequence).

In its sample, this clonotype was seen a few times. The chain has TRBV6-5 and TRBJ2-2, with a possible D match to TRBD2 (6 bases). The length of the CDR3 is 18 residues. Trimming pared 0 bases from V and 3 bases from J, leaving 17 bases between. The germline gives CDR1 MNHEY, CDR2 SVGAGI. CDR3: CASSYSYGPGEDTGELFF. The CDR3 DNA reads as TGTGCCAGCAGTTACTCGTATGGTCCGGGGGAGGACACCGGGGAGCTGTTTTTT.

This chain connects TRBV7-9 to TRBJ1-4; possible D gene TRBD1, 5 bases. Germline CDR1 SEHNR, CDR2 FQNEAQ (reference sequence). The CDR3 sequence is 15 residues long. V gave up 5 bases and J gave up 5 bases, with 15 bases separating them. CDR3 sequence reads: CASSPQAQVNEKLFF. The CDR3 nucleotides read TGTGCCAGCAGCCCGCAAGCACAGGTGAATGAAAAACTGTTTTTT.

V gene TRBV7-9 combines with J gene TRBJ1-1; no definite D call. This CDR3 spans 13 amino acids. Looked up from germline, CDR1 is SEHNR and CDR2 is FQNEAQ (reference sequence). The V gene lost 1 base and the J gene lost 4 bases, with 7 bases spanning the gap. In DNA, the CDR3 is TGTGCCAGCAGCTTAGAGGAGGGCACTGAAGCTTTCTTT. It encodes CASSLEEGTEAFF.

This clonotype was counted only a few times. The rearrangement joins TRBV4-2 to TRBJ2-2; 11 bases line up with TRBD2. There are 18 residues in the CDR3. Trimming cost V 1 base and J 1 base; bases outside gene matches: 5. The germline CDR1 and CDR2 sequences are LGHNA and YNFKEQ. CDR3 residues: CASSQGTLAGGNTGELFF. DNA for the CDR3: TGTGCCAGCAGCCAAGGGACCCTAGCGGGAGGGAACACCGGGGAGCTGTTTTTT.